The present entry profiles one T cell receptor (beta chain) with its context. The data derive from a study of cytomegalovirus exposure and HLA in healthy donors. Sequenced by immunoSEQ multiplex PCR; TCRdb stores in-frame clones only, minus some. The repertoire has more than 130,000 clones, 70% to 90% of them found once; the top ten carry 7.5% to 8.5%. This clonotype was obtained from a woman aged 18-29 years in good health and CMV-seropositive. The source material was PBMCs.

The CDR3 protein is CAITVTGADGYTF. The CDR3 DNA reads TGTGCCATCACCGTTACAGGGGCTGATGGCTACACCTTC. The gene calls are TRBV10-3 and TRBJ1-2, with TRBD1 matching over 7 bases. CDR3 length: 13 residues. Germline assignment: CDR1 ENHRY and CDR2 SYGVKD. The J segment lost 6 bases and the V segment lost 7 bases, leaving 8 bases of the junction unmatched.